Listed below are T cell receptor beta chains from one sample, sequenced in a study of PD-1 blockade in mismatch repair-deficient tumors. Clones were sequenced by immunoSEQ multiplex PCR, and TCRdb holds only the in-frame ones, with some missing. The sample lists fewer than 100,000 clones; roughly 80% were seen once. Here the sequenced sample was peripheral blood, taken 12 weeks after starting pembrolizumab. These receptors all stem from an adult with mismatch repair-deficient cancer. Each CDR3 is given with its conserved first and last residue. The order of the fields is D gene, V gene, J gene, CDR3 length, clone size, CDR3 DNA, CDR3 protein. The D gene is left open where the match is weak. Some rows mark clone size as missing; the rest say once, few, many or name a class of expanded clone.

>TRBD2|TRBV5-1|TRBJ2-7|15|-
TGTGCCAGCAGCTTGGTGGGACTAGCGGGCTACGAGCAGTACTTC
CASSLVGLAGYEQYF
>-|TRBV5-4|TRBJ2-1|15|few
TGTGCCAGCAGCTTGGGGGGGAGGACCTACAATGAGCAGTTCTTC
CASSLGGRTYNEQFF
>-|TRBV7-9|TRBJ1-1|15|-
TGTGCCAGCAGCTTATCCGAGAGCATGAACACTGAAGCTTTCTTT
CASSLSESMNTEAFF
>-|TRBV7-3|TRBJ2-1|13|-
TGTGCCAGCAGCTGGAACTCCTACAATGAGCAGTTCTTC
CASSWNSYNEQFF
>-|TRBV5-1|TRBJ1-2|17|-
TGCGCCAGCAGCTTGGGCCGCACATCGGGCGAATCGAATGGCTACACCTTC
CASSLGRTSGESNGYTF
>TRBD2|TRBV7-2|TRBJ2-2|17|once
TGTGCCAGCAGCCAAACTAGCGGGAGGGCCGTCACCGGGGAGCTGTTTTTT
CASSQTSGRAVTGELFF
>TRBD2|TRBV10-2|TRBJ2-7|15|-
TGCGCCAGCAGTGAAGCCGCGGGAGGGGTCTACGAGCAGTACTTC
CASSEAAGGVYEQYF
>TRBD1|TRBV4-3|TRBJ1-1|17|-
TGCGCCAGCAGCCAAGACAGGGGGGCGGAGTATAACACTGAAGCTTTCTTT
CASSQDRGAEYNTEAFF
>-|TRBV7-9|TRBJ1-1|15|-
TGTGCCAGCAGCCAAGCGATGGCGGGGAACACTGAAGCTTTCTTT
CASSQAMAGNTEAFF
>TRBD1|TRBV19|TRBJ1-5|13|-
TGTGCCAGTAGTATGACAGGGGATCAGCCCCAGCATTTT
CASSMTGDQPQHF
>-|TRBV6-6|TRBJ2-3|13|-
TGTGCCATCGTCGGGCAACGCACAGATACGCAGTATTTT
CAIVGQRTDTQYF
>-|TRBV27|TRBJ1-1|13|-
TGTGCCAGCAGTTTATCAGCGAACACTGAAGCTTTCTTT
CASSLSANTEAFF
>-|TRBV11-3|TRBJ2-1|13|-
TGTGCCAGCAGCTCAGGTAGTCACAATGAGCAGTTCTTC
CASSSGSHNEQFF
>TRBD1|TRBV19|TRBJ2-3|16|-
TGTGCCAGTAGTTCCCCCGGGACAGGGGGAACAGATACGCAGTATTTT
CASSSPGTGGTDTQYF
>-|TRBV5-1|TRBJ1-1|14|-
TGCGCCAGCAGCGAACAGGCACCGACCACTGAAGCTTTCTTT
CASSEQAPTTEAFF
>-|TRBV28|TRBJ1-3|15|once
TGTGCCAGCAGTTTTGGGGGAAACTCTGGAAACACCATATATTTT
CASSFGGNSGNTIYF
>-|TRBV9|TRBJ2-3|13|-
TGTGCCAGCAGCGTAGCGTTCGCAGATACGCAGTATTTT
CASSVAFADTQYF
>TRBD1|TRBV28|TRBJ1-2|12|-
TGTGCCAGTCAGGGGGGAAACTATGGCTACACCTTC
CASQGGNYGYTF
>-|TRBV6-6|TRBJ1-4|14|-
TGTGCCGTGTCTCGGGGAGGGGCAACTGAAAAACTGTTTTTT
CAVSRGGATEKLFF
>-|TRBV14|TRBJ1-1|13|-
TGTGCCAGCAGCCGACAAGTGAACACTGAAGCTTTCTTT
CASSRQVNTEAFF
>-|TRBV5-5|TRBJ1-2|14|-
TGTGCCAGCAGCTTATTGTCCGACACAACTGGCTACACCTTC
CASSLLSDTTGYTF
>TRBD1|TRBV4-1|TRBJ2-7|16|-
TGCGCCAGCAGCCAAGAGGGGGACAGGTCGGCCTACGAGCAGTACTTC
CASSQEGDRSAYEQYF
>-|TRBV5-1|TRBJ2-3|15|-
TGCGCCAGCAGCTTGGATCAGCGGGGCACAGATACGCAGTATTTT
CASSLDQRGTDTQYF
>-|TRBV19|TRBJ2-1|15|-
TGTGCCAGTAGCGGAACGAAACTTGGATACAATGAGCAGTTCTTC
CASSGTKLGYNEQFF
>TRBD2|TRBV7-7|TRBJ2-1|18|-
TGTGCTAGCAGCTTGAACGCCAGGACTAGCGGGATTAACAATGAGCAGTTCTTC
CASSLNARTSGINNEQFF
>TRBD1|TRBV4-3|TRBJ2-1|15|-
TGCGCCAGCAGCCAAGTTGGGCAGGGGGCGCGAGAGCAGTTCTTC
CASSQVGQGAREQFF
>-|TRBV5-1|TRBJ1-2|14|few
TGCGCCAGCAGCTTGGGACAGATCAACTATGGCTACACCTTC
CASSLGQINYGYTF
>-|TRBV28|TRBJ2-6|15|-
TGTGCCAGCAGTTTATCGCTCTCTGGGGCCAACGTCCTGACTTTC
CASSLSLSGANVLTF
>-|TRBV10-3|TRBJ2-1|14|-
TGTGCCATCACTCCCTCTGGGGGTAGGAATGAGCAGTTCTTC
CAITPSGGRNEQFF
>-|TRBV7-6|TRBJ2-3|11|once
TGTGCCAGCAGCTCCACAGATACGCAGTATTTT
CASSSTDTQYF
>-|TRBV9|TRBJ2-1|15|-
TGTGCCAGCAGCGTAGGAACAGGGTCCCACAATGAGCAGTTCTTC
CASSVGTGSHNEQFF
>TRBD1|TRBV11-3|TRBJ2-7|16|-
TGTGCCAGCAGCTTTTCCGGGACAGGGCCTTTCTACGAGCAGTACTTC
CASSFSGTGPFYEQYF
>TRBD1|TRBV11-2|TRBJ1-2|16|-
TGTGCCAGCAGCTTAGTAGGGGACAGCTTTAACTATGGCTACACCTTC
CASSLVGDSFNYGYTF
>TRBD2|TRBV18|TRBJ2-7|16|-
TGTGCCAGCTCACCGAATGGGGGGGGAAGTACTGACGAGCAGTACTTC
CASSPNGGGSTDEQYF
>-|TRBV7-8|TRBJ2-5|14|-
TGTGCCAGCAGCTCCCGGTATGGTAAAGAGACCCAGTACTTC
CASSSRYGKETQYF
>-|TRBV7-2|TRBJ2-3|13|-
TGTGCCAGCAGTTGGGACCGCACAGATACGCAGTATTTT
CASSWDRTDTQYF
>-|TRBV30|TRBJ1-1|13|-
TGTGCCGGAACCGGGACGGTGAACACTGAAGCTTTCTTT
CAGTGTVNTEAFF
>TRBD2|TRBV11-1|TRBJ2-7|15|-
TGTGCCAGCAGCTCCGGAACGGGAGGGAAGTACGAGCAGTACTTC
CASSSGTGGKYEQYF
>TRBD2|TRBV9|TRBJ2-1|16|-
TGTGCCAGCAGCGTAGTTCCAGCGGGAGCGATCAATGAGCAGTTCTTC
CASSVVPAGAINEQFF
>-|TRBV19|TRBJ1-4|15|-
TGTGCCAGTAGTATAGGGGACGGTGAGAATGAAAAACTGTTTTTT
CASSIGDGENEKLFF
>TRBD1|TRBV5-1|TRBJ2-2|17|few
TGCGCCAGCAGCTTGGGCCCGGGACAGGGGGTCACCGGGGAGCTGTTTTTT
CASSLGPGQGVTGELFF
>-|TRBV27|TRBJ2-1|15|-
TGTGCCAGCAGTTTGTCCAGGGATCCGTACAATGAGCAGTTCTTC
CASSLSRDPYNEQFF
>TRBD1|TRBV11-2|TRBJ1-3|15|-
TGTGCCAGCAGCTTAGTGGGACAGGGCGGAAACACCATATATTTT
CASSLVGQGGNTIYF
>TRBD2|TRBV27|TRBJ2-7|19|once
TGTGCCAGCAGTCCACCGGGACTAGCGCTGCTTTGGAGCTCCTACGAGCAGTACTTC
CASSPPGLALLWSSYEQYF
>-|TRBV7-3|TRBJ1-2|13|few
TGTGCCAGCAGCGGGATGGCAGGCTATGGCTACACCTTC
CASSGMAGYGYTF
>TRBD2|TRBV10-3|TRBJ2-7|16|-
TGTGCCATCAGTGAGTCTGGTGGACTAGCATCCTACGAGCAGTACTTC
CAISESGGLASYEQYF